This section outlines one T cell receptor beta chain sequence together with its context. The CDR3 extends over 14 amino acids. Germline V gene sequence: CDR1 SGHTA, CDR2 FQGNSA. V lost 6 bases and J lost 2, with 12 bases in between. Those enrolled, adults aged roughly 18 to 95 years, came from about two dozen US areas. Cohort 3 recovered donors had two negative PCRs, clearance, or symptom resolution. This sample is drawn from a study of blood T cell repertoires in COVID-19. Per the study methods: Nucleated cell number was recorded as an estimate derived from reference gene primer amplification. Sequencing was performed with immunoSEQ multiplex PCR; in TCRdb, only in-frame clones are kept and a portion is missing. That table furnishes V, J and clone size, whereas the DNA furnished D and trimming. The sample holds about 200,000 clones, roughly nine tenths seen once.

The V call is TRBV7-2, the J call TRBJ2-3, with D possibly TRBD2 on 7 matching bases. This sequence originates from a woman aged 18-29 years who had recovered from COVID-19. Sequencing was carried out using PBMCs or T cells enriched from blood (not recorded which). The CDR3 DNA reads TGTGCCAGCAGGGCCGCGGGGGCCACAGATACGCAGTATTTT. Its protein product is CASRAAGATDTQYF.